This T cell receptor beta chain comes out of a study of cytomegalovirus exposure and HLA in healthy donors. Study-wide results and caveats: With DRB1 most and HLA-C fewest, TCR association rates differed between HLA loci in a later analysis. The likely origin of a cluster of highly shared sequence variants was a sequencing artifact. A few of the chains that were CMV-associated were confirmed in vitro to be specific for CMV antigens.

13 Jbeta primers and 60 Vbeta primers were used for the PCR. Some clones are missing from TCRdb's copy, which holds only in-frame ones; the method was immunoSEQ multiplex PCR. The table records 110,000 to 150,000 clones, approximately 80% of them present only once. A word on this clone: Its matching antigen is unknown.

Sequenced: PBMCs. The sequence came from a male donor in good health and CMV-seronegative.

The CDR3 loop reads CASSEYGVAEAFF. CDR3 sequence (DNA): TGTGCCAGCAGTGAATACGGGGTGGCCGAAGCTTTCTTT. The chain is built from TRBV25-1 and TRBJ1-1; D is unclear. The germline gives CDR1 MGHDK, CDR2 SYGVNS. The CDR3 runs to 13 residues. V lost 0 bases and J 8 bases, leaving 10 bases between the germline ends.